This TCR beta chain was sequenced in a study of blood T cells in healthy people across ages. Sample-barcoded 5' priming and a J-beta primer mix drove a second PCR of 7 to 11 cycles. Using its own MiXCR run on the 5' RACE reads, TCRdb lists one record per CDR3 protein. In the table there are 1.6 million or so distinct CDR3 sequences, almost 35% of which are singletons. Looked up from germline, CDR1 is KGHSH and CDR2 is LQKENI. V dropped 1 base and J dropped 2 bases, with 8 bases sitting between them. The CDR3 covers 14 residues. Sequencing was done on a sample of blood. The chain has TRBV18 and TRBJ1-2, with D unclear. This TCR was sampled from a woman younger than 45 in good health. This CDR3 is CASSPQDGNYGYTF. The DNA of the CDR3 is TGTGCCAGCTCACCACAGGACGGAAACTATGGCTACACCTTC.